This is a list of T cell receptor beta chains from one sample in a study of blood T cell repertoires in COVID-19. Sequencing used immunoSEQ multiplex PCR; TCRdb keeps in-frame clones, though not all of them. The sample gives under 140,000 clones, 87% of which show up once; roughly 5% is in the top ten. Sequenced input: peripheral blood. The receptors come from a human donor in a cohort sampled during active COVID-19. Each CDR3 is given with its conserved first and last residue. D genes are given only for firm matches. A row's size may be missing; if present it is once, few, many or a size class.

d_gene: TRBD1
j_gene: TRBJ2-1
v_gene: TRBV10-3
abundance: NA
CDR3aa: CAISRQGAGYNEQFF
CDR3nt: TGTGCCATCAGTCGACAGGGGGCGGGGTACAATGAGCAGTTCTTC

d_gene: TRBD1
j_gene: TRBJ2-2
v_gene: TRBV7-9
abundance: NA
CDR3aa: CASSRSGTDNTGELFF
CDR3nt: TGTGCCAGCAGTCGATCGGGGACAGACAACACCGGGGAGCTGTTTTTT

d_gene: NA
j_gene: TRBJ1-5
v_gene: TRBV6-2/TRBV6-3
abundance: NA
CDR3aa: CASSYWRAGSNQPQHF
CDR3nt: TGTGCCAGCAGTTATTGGCGGGCTGGAAGCAATCAGCCCCAGCATTTT

d_gene: TRBD2
j_gene: TRBJ2-3
v_gene: TRBV19
abundance: few
CDR3aa: CASSTISGSTDTQYF
CDR3nt: TGTGCCAGTAGTACGATTAGCGGGAGCACAGATACGCAGTATTTT

d_gene: TRBD1
j_gene: TRBJ2-7
v_gene: TRBV28
abundance: NA
CDR3aa: CASRGRDSYEQYF
CDR3nt: TGTGCCAGCAGGGGAAGGGACAGCTACGAGCAGTACTTC

d_gene: NA
j_gene: TRBJ2-1
v_gene: TRBV11-2
abundance: NA
CDR3aa: CASSPDRFEQFF
CDR3nt: TGTGCCAGCAGCCCTGACAGGTTTGAGCAGTTCTTC

d_gene: TRBD1
j_gene: TRBJ2-7
v_gene: TRBV2
abundance: NA
CDR3aa: CASSVQGTYYEQYF
CDR3nt: TGTGCCAGCAGTGTACAGGGGACGTACTACGAGCAGTACTTC

d_gene: NA
j_gene: TRBJ1-1
v_gene: TRBV6-5
abundance: NA
CDR3aa: CASKGAGVEAFF
CDR3nt: TGTGCCTCAAAAGGTGCAGGGGTTGAAGCTTTCTTT

d_gene: TRBD1
j_gene: TRBJ1-2
v_gene: TRBV27
abundance: NA
CDR3aa: CASSPQFTGGEGYTF
CDR3nt: TGTGCCAGCAGTCCACAGTTTACAGGGGGAGAGGGCTACACCTTC

d_gene: NA
j_gene: TRBJ2-7
v_gene: TRBV5-1
abundance: NA
CDR3aa: CASSAQQGGALGQYF
CDR3nt: TGCGCCAGCAGCGCACAACAGGGAGGGGCGCTTGGGCAGTACTTC

d_gene: NA
j_gene: TRBJ2-1
v_gene: TRBV29-1
abundance: NA
CDR3aa: CSGGVGDEQFF
CDR3nt: TGCAGCGGGGGAGTCGGGGATGAGCAGTTCTTC

d_gene: TRBD2
j_gene: TRBJ2-3
v_gene: TRBV2
abundance: NA
CDR3aa: CASSGTSVDTQYF
CDR3nt: TGTGCCAGTTCCGGGACTAGCGTAGATACGCAGTATTTT

d_gene: TRBD1
j_gene: TRBJ1-2
v_gene: TRBV7-9
abundance: NA
CDR3aa: CASSPGQALYGYTF
CDR3nt: TGTGCCAGCAGCCCGGGACAGGCCCTCTATGGCTACACCTTC

d_gene: NA
j_gene: TRBJ1-1
v_gene: TRBV30
abundance: NA
CDR3aa: CAWNPGRGYTEAFF
CDR3nt: TGTGCCTGGAACCCCGGCAGGGGCTACACTGAAGCTTTCTTT

d_gene: TRBD1
j_gene: TRBJ2-2
v_gene: TRBV7-9
abundance: NA
CDR3aa: CASSDRAGELFF
CDR3nt: TGTGCCAGCAGCGACAGGGCCGGGGAGCTGTTTTTT

d_gene: NA
j_gene: TRBJ1-2
v_gene: TRBV6-5
abundance: NA
CDR3aa: CASSYSPGNYGYTF
CDR3nt: TGTGCCAGCAGTTACTCGCCAGGAAACTATGGCTACACCTTC

d_gene: NA
j_gene: TRBJ1-1
v_gene: TRBV3-1/TRBV3-2
abundance: NA
CDR3aa: CASSQKRTEAFF
CDR3nt: TGTGCCAGCAGCCAAAAGAGGACTGAAGCTTTCTTT

d_gene: NA
j_gene: TRBJ2-7
v_gene: TRBV27
abundance: NA
CDR3aa: CASSSSWTTHEQYF
CDR3nt: TGTGCCAGCAGTTCGTCGTGGACTACTCACGAGCAGTACTTC

d_gene: TRBD1
j_gene: TRBJ1-4
v_gene: TRBV3-1/TRBV3-2
abundance: few
CDR3aa: CASSHVQGSTNEKLFF
CDR3nt: TGTGCCAGCAGCCATGTACAGGGGTCGACTAATGAAAAACTGTTTTTT

d_gene: NA
j_gene: TRBJ1-1
v_gene: TRBV7-9
abundance: NA
CDR3aa: CASRPDSSTEAFF
CDR3nt: TGTGCCAGCAGACCCGACAGCAGCACTGAAGCTTTCTTT

d_gene: NA
j_gene: TRBJ2-7
v_gene: TRBV6-5
abundance: NA
CDR3aa: CASRIFRANVYEQYF
CDR3nt: TGTGCCAGCAGGATTTTCAGGGCGAACGTATACGAGCAGTACTTC

d_gene: TRBD1
j_gene: TRBJ1-2
v_gene: TRBV2
abundance: NA
CDR3aa: CASSDRDRGPYGYTF
CDR3nt: TGTGCCAGCAGCGACAGGGACAGGGGGCCCTATGGCTACACCTTC

d_gene: TRBD1
j_gene: TRBJ1-2
v_gene: TRBV12-3/TRBV12-4
abundance: NA
CDR3aa: CASSSGQNYGYTF
CDR3nt: TGTGCCAGCAGTTCGGGACAGAACTATGGCTACACCTTC

d_gene: NA
j_gene: TRBJ1-2
v_gene: TRBV30
abundance: NA
CDR3aa: CAWSVGGSTNYGYTF
CDR3nt: TGTGCCTGGAGTGTTGGGGGCAGTACTAACTATGGCTACACCTTC